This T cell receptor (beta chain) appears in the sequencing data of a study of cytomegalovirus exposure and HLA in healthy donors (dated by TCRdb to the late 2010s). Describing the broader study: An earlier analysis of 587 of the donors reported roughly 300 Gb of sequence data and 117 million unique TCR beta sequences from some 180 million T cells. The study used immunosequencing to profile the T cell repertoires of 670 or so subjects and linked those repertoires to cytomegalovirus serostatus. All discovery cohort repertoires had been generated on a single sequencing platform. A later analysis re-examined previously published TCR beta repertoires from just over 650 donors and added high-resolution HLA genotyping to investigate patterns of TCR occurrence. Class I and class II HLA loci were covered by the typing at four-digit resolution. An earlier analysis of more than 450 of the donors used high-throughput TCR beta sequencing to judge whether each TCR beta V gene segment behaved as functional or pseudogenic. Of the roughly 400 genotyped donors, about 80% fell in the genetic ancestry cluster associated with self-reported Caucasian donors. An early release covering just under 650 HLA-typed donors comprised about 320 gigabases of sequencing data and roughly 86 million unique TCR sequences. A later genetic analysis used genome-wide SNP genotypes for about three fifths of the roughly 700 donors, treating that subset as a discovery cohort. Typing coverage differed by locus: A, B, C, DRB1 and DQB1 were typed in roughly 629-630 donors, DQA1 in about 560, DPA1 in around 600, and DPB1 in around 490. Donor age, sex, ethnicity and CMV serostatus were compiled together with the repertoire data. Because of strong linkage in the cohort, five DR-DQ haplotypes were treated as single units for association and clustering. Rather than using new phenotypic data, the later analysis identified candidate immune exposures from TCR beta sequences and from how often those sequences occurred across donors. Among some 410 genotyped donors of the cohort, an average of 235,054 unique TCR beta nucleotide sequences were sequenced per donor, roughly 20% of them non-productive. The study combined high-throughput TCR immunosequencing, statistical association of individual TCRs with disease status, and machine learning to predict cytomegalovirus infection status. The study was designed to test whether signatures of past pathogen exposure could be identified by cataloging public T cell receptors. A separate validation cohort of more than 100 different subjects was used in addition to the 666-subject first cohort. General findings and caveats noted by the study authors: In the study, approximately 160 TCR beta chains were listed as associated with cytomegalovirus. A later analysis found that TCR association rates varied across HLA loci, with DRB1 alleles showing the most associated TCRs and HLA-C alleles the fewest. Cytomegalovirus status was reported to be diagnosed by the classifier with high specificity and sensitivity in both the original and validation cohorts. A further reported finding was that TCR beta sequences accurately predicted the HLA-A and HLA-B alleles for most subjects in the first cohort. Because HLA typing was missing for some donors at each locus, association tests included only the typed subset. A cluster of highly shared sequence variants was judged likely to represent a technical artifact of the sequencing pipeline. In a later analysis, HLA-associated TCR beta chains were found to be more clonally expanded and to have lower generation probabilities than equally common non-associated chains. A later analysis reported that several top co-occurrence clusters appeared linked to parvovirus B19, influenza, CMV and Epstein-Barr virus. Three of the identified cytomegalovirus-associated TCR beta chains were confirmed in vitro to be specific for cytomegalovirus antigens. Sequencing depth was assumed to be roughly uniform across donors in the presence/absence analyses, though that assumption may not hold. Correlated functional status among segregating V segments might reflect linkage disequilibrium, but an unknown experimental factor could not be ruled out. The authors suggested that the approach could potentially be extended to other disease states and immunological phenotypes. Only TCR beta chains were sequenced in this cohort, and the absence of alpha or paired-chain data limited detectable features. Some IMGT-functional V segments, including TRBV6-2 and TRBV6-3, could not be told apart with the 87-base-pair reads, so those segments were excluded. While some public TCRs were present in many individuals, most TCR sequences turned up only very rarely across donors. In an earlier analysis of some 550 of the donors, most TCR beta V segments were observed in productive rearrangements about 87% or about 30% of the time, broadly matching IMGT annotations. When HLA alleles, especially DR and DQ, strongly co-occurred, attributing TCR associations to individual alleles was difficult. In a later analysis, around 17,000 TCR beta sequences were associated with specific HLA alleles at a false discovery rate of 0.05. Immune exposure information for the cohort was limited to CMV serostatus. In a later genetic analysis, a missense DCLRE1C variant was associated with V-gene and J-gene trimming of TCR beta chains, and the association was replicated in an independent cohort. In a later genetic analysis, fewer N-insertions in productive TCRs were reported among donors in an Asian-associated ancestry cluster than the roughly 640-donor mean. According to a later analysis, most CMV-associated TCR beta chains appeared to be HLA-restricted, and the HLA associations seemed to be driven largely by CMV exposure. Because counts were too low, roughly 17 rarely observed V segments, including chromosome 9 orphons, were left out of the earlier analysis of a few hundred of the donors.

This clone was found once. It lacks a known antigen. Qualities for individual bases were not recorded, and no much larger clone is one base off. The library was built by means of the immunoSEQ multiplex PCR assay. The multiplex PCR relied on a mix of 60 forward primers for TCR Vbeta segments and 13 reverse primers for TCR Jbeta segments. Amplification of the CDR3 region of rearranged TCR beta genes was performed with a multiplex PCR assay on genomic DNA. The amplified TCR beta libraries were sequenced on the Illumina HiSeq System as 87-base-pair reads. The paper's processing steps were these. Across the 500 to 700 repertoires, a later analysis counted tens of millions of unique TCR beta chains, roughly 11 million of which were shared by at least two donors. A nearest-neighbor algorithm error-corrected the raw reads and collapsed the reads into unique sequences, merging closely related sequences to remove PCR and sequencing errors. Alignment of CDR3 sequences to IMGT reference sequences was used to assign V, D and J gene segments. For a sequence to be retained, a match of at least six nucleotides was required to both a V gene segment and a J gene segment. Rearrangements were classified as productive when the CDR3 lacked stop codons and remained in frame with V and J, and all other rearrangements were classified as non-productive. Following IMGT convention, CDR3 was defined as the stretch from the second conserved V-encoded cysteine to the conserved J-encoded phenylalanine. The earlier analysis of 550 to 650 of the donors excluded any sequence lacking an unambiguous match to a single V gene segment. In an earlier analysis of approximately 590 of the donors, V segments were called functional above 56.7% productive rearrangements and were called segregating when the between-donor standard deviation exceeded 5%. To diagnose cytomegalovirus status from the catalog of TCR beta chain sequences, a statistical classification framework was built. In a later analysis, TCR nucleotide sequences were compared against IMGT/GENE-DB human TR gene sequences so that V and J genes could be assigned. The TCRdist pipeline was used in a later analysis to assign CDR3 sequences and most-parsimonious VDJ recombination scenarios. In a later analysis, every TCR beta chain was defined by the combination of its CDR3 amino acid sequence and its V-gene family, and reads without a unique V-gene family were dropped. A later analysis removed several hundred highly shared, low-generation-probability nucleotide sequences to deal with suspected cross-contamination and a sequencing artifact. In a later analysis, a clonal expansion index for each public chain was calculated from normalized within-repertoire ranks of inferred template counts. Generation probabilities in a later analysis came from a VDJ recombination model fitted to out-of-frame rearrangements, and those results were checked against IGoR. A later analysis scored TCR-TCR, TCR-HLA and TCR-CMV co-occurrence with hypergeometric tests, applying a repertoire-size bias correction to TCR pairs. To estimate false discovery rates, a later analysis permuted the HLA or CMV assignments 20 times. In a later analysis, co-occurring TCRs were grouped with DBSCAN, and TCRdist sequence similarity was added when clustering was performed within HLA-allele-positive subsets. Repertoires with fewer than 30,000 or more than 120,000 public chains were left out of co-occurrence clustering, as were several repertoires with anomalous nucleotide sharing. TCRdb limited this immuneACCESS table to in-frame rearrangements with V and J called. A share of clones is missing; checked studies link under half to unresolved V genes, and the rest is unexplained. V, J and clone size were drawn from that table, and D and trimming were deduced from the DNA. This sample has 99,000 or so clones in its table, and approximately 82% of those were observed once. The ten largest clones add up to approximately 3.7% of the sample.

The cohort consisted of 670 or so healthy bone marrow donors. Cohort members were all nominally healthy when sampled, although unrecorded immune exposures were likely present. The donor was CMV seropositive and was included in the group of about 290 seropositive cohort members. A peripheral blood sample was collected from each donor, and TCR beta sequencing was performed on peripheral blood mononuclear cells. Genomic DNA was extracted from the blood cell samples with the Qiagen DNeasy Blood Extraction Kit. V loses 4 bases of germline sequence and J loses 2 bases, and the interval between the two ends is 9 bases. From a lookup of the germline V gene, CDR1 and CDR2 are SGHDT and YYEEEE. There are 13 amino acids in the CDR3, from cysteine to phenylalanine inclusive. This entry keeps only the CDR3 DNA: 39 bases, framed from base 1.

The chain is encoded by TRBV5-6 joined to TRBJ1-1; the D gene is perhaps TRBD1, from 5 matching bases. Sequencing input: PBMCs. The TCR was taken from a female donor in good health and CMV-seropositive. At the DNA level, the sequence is TGTGCCAGCAGCCCGGGACTTAACACTGAAGCTTTCTTT. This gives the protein CASSPGLNTEAFF.